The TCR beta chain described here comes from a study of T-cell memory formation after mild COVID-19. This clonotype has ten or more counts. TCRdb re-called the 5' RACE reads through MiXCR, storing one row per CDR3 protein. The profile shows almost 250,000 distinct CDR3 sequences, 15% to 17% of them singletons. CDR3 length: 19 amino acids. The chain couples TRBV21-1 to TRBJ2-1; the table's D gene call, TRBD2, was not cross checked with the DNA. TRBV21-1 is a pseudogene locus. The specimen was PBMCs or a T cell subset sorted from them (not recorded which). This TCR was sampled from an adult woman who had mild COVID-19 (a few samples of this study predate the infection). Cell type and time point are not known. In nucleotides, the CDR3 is TGTGCCAGCAGCAGAACCCCAGGACTAGCGGGGGGTGTACCTAATGAGCAGTTCTTC. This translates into CASSRTPGLAGGVPNEQFF.